Detailed here is one T cell receptor beta chain. Its antigen is currently not known. Within one base of it there is no much larger clone, and no base qualities were kept. Preparation of the library involved the immunoSEQ multiplex PCR assay. In the authors' own workflow: Preprocessing removed nonproductive sequences and CDR3s not starting with C, not ending with F or W, or shorter than 7 amino acids. The MANAFEST web app identified antigen-specific clonotypes based on expansion compared with the reference and other culture wells. To be counted as positive, a clone had to show significant expansion compared with the reference culture, at an FDR below 0.05, in 2 of 3 replicate wells. Positive clones also required significant expansion versus all other tandem wells and an odds ratio above 5. CDR3 homology was measured as pairwise Levenshtein distance, computed with the stringdist R package after trimming three terminal residues from each end. The table comes from immuneACCESS by way of TCRdb, which keeps in-frame sequences with V and J called. Part of the clones is missing from these tables; in studies checked, under half for an unresolved V gene and the rest for unknown reasons. From that table come the V and J calls and clone size; the DNA was used to work out D and trimming. A total of fewer than 25,000 clones appear in this sample, around four fifths of them only once. In total, the top ten clones hold 23% of the sample.

CD4+ T cells from unexposed donors were collected before the COVID-19 pandemic (2011-2018). After around ten days of culture, CD4+ T cells were isolated with the EasySep CD4+ T cell isolation kit. As cell number allowed, CD4+ T cells from unexposed donors were tested for reactivity to SARS-CoV-2 S and N and to four common cold coronavirus spike pools. PBMCs were cultured at under 2.5 million per well in IMDM supplemented with around 5.3% human AB serum and about 9.3 IU/ml IL-2. Half of the culture medium was replaced with fresh IL-2-containing medium on days 3 and 7. In general, every peptide culture condition was set up in three replicate wells. The leukapheresis product for the unexposed donors was obtained through commercial purchase. Ficoll-Paque PLUS gradient centrifugation was used to isolate PBMCs from leukapheresis product or whole blood. The PBMCs went either fresh into the expansion assay or into cryopreservation at -140 degrees C. The QIAamp Micro DNA Kit was used to extract genomic DNA from the CD4+ T cells.

The sample comes from a study of CD4 T cells in relation to SARS-CoV-2 and coronaviruses (dated by TCRdb to the early 2020s). Regarding the research as a whole: The ViraFEST assay cultured PBMCs with antigen for more than eight days, then sequenced TCR beta CDR3s to find antigen-specific clonal expansions. An HIV-1 Nef peptide pool or a no-peptide culture served as the negative reference condition. Shared crossreactive spike epitopes were mapped to their HLA restriction using patient-derived lymphoblastoid cell lines. At the level of individual TCR clonotypes, the study evaluated whether memory CD4+ T cells crossreact between the spike proteins of SARS-CoV-2 and those of common cold coronaviruses. Samples from three pre-COVID donors and the naive versus memory experiments were sequenced with the Adaptive Biotechnologies TCR-sequencing kit; other data were Illumina-based. A different TCR-beta assay, based on Illumina, was used to sequence expansion assays from other donors in the study.

CDR1 and CDR2 were assigned from the germline V gene as SGHRS and YFSETQ. The trim is 0 bases for V and 2 bases for J, with a gap of 8 bases between the germline ends. Reading from cysteine to phenylalanine, the CDR3 counts 14 amino acids. The retained sequence is limited to the CDR3, 42 bases, with the frame set at the first base. The study at large found these results: The study was limited by small numbers of patients and tested TCRs. No donor contributed both pre-pandemic and post-infection samples, which limited tracing the source of pre-existing responses. Memory CD4+ clonotypes crossrecognizing SARS-CoV-2 and at least one common cold coronavirus spike were found in around 59% of donors. Crossreactivity analysis was centred on spike protein, so crossreactivity against other viral proteins was not assessed. Compared with monoreactive clones, crossreactive clones had significantly weaker SARS-CoV-2-driven expansion, a result consistent with antigenic imprinting.

The V gene is TRBV5-1 and the J gene is TRBJ1-2, with the identity of the D gene unclear. The sample taken for sequencing was CD4+ T cells from PBMCs, cultured in vitro. This receptor was taken from a human donor in good health. The nucleotide sequence reads as follows: TGCGCCAGCAGCTTGGGTACACAGAACTATGGCTACACCTTC. This is translated as CASSLGTQNYGYTF.